The 15 T cell receptor beta chains given below trace back to one sample, sequenced in a study of OX40 agonist ivuxolimab in advanced cancers. Data came from immunoSEQ multiplex PCR; TCRdb stores just in-frame clones and leaves some out. The data contain roughly 60,000 clones, around nine tenths of them singletons. Sample: CD4+ or CD8+ T cells sorted from blood, taken in a trial of the OX40 agonist ivuxolimab. Receptors originate from an adult with an advanced solid tumor such as melanoma, head and neck, liver or kidney cancer.

With respect to this clone: The sample holds other DNA sequences that translate to the same CDR3. The chain carries TRBV20-1 and TRBJ2-3, with unresolved D. V gave up 6 bases and J gave up 3 bases, with 4 bases separating them. Germline V gives CDR1 DFQATT, CDR2 SNEGSKA (reference sequence). CDR3 size: 10 residues. The CDR3 region has the DNA TGCAGTGCGCGAACAGATACGCAGTATTTT. Amino acids: CSARTDTQYF.

The V call is TRBV6-1, the J call TRBJ1-3; 7 positions match TRBD1. CDR1 and CDR2 from the germline V gene are MNHNS and SASEGT. The CDR3 has 15 residues. V lost 5 bases to trimming and J lost 2 bases; unmatched junction nucleotides: 6. CDR3 coding DNA: TGTGCCAGCAGTTTAGGACAGGCGGCTGGAAACACCATATATTTT. Translation gives CASSLGQAAGNTIYF.

V usage is TRBV19 and J usage is TRBJ1-5, with 10 bases aligning to TRBD1. The germline V gene encodes CDR1 LNHDA and CDR2 SQIVND (reference sequence). The V and J ends lost 5 bases and 4 bases, in that order; junction bases with no gene match: 5. This CDR3 comprises 15 residues. The DNA for the CDR3 is TGTGCCAGTAGTCGAGGGACAGGGGAGAATCAGCCCCAGCATTTT. This encodes CASSRGTGENQPQHF.

The V gene is TRBV7-8, the J gene TRBJ2-1; 11 bases align to TRBD2. This CDR3 is built from 16 residues. J lost 5 bases, V lost 3 bases, and 6 bases had no gene match. Per germline, CDR1 SGHVS and CDR2 FQNEAQ. The CDR3: CASSLVAGGLNNEQFF. In DNA, the CDR3 is TGTGCCAGCAGCTTGGTAGCGGGAGGGTTAAACAATGAGCAGTTCTTC.

The chain is built from TRBV30 and TRBJ1-6; D unresolved. CDR3 length: 14 amino acids. V lost 0 bases and J 11 bases, leaving 14 bases between the germline ends. Germline assignment: CDR1 GTSNPN and CDR2 SVGIG (reference sequence). The CDR3 bases are TGTGCCTGGAGTGTAAGTCCAACCCACGCACCCCTCCACTTT. Translated: CAWSVSPTHAPLHF.

This chain uses TRBV7-2 with TRBJ2-7; 7 positions agree with TRBD2. Germline assignment: CDR1 SGHTA and CDR2 FQGNSA. The V and J ends lost 1 base and 3 bases, in that order; junction bases with no gene match: 15. This CDR3 region has 18 residues. The CDR3 nucleotides are TGTGCCAGCAGCTTAGTAGCGGGTGGGCCCCGTACCTTCTACGAGCAGTACTTC. Its protein is CASSLVAGGPRTFYEQYF. The full variable domain, its missing parts supplied by reference TRBV7-2 and TRBJ2-7, is GAGVSQSPSNKVTEKGKDVELRCDPISGHTALYWYRQSLGQGLEFLIYFQGNSAPDKSGLPSDRFSAERTGGSVSTLTIQRTQQEDSAVYLCASSLVAGGPRTFYEQYFGPGTRLTVT.

This chain links TRBV7-8 with TRBJ2-1, with D perhaps TRBD1 or TRBD2 (7 bases each). V was trimmed by 1 base and J by 8 bases, leaving 18 bases between them. Germline CDR1 SGHVS, CDR2 FQNEAQ. The CDR3 consists of 16 residues. CDR3 in amino acids: CASSLGPGRGGDEQFF. The CDR3 DNA follows: TGTGCCAGCAGCTTAGGCCCGGGCAGGGGGGGAGATGAGCAGTTCTTC.

This clone ranks as medium-sized. This chain joins TRBV5-1 and TRBJ1-5; D is unresolved. Germline V gene lookup returns CDR1 SGHRS and CDR2 YFSETQ. V lost 1 base and J 2 bases, leaving 7 bases between the germline ends. There are 14 residues in the CDR3. CDR3 protein: CASSLSGGNQPQHF. CDR3 sequence (DNA): TGCGCCAGCAGCTTGTCAGGAGGCAATCAGCCCCAGCATTTT.

The chain couples TRBV19 to TRBJ2-7; 10 nucleotides match TRBD1. V shed 5 bases and J 1 base; nucleotides not matched to a gene: 5. This CDR3 has 15 amino acids. Germline CDR1 and CDR2: LNHDA and SQIVND (reference sequence). The CDR3 bases are TGTGCCAGTAGTTCGTGGGACAGGGGATCCTACGAGCAGTACTTC. It codes for CASSSWDRGSYEQYF.

The chain is built from TRBV2 and TRBJ1-1; the D is unclear. Trimming removed 7 bases from V and 5 bases from J, with 20 bases in between. Germline loops: CDR1 SNHLY, CDR2 FYNNEI. The CDR3 is made up of 15 amino acids. The CDR3 loop reads CASTEGGSLGTEAFF. The CDR3 DNA reads TGTGCCAGCACCGAGGGAGGGTCCCTTGGGACTGAAGCTTTCTTT.

CDR3 region: CATNDWTGGNEQYF. The CDR3 DNA is TGTGCCACCAATGACTGGACAGGGGGCAACGAGCAGTACTTC. The V and J genes are TRBV2 and TRBJ2-7, with 11 bases lining up with TRBD1. V dropped 10 bases and J dropped 5; count of bases not matched to a gene: 10. CDR3 size: 14 residues. CDR1 is SNHLY, CDR2 FYNNEI, per germline.

The chain joins TRBV7-2 to TRBJ2-3; 10 nucleotides agree with TRBD2. This CDR3 is 14 amino acids long. With 6 bases clipped from V and 5 bases from J, the junction kept 5 bases outside the gene matches. Germline loops: CDR1 SGHTA, CDR2 FQGNSA. The CDR3 DNA is TGTGCCAGCAGGGTAGCGGGAGGACAAGATACGCAGTATTTT. This sequence encodes CASRVAGGQDTQYF.

There are a few counts of this clone. The CDR3 DNA sequence: TGCGCCAGCAGCCAAGGCCTAGCGGAGAACACCGGGGAGCTGTTTTTT. This gives the protein CASSQGLAENTGELFF. The chain recombines TRBV4-1 with TRBJ2-2; TRBD2 matches 7 bases. Germline trimming cut 1 base from V and 1 base from J; bases unmatched to any gene: 3. Germline V gives CDR1 MGHRA, CDR2 YSYEKL. The CDR3 loop spans 16 amino acids.

The chain joins TRBV28 to TRBJ2-7; possibly TRBD1 for D (5 bases). The germline V gene encodes CDR1 MDHEN and CDR2 SYDVKM. The CDR3 totals 15 residues. Deletions cut 7 bases from V and 1 base from J, with 17 bases between. The CDR3 here is CASTLKDIGSYEQYF. CDR3 coding DNA: TGTGCCAGCACCCTGAAGGACATCGGTTCCTACGAGCAGTACTTC.

The chain uses TRBV11-1 and TRBJ1-2; D gene uncertain. The CDR3 spans 14 residues. Trimming stripped 4 bases from V and 3 bases from J, with 12 bases between. Germline CDR1 is SGHAT and CDR2 is FQDESV (reference sequence). The CDR3 DNA reads as TGTGCCAGCAGCTCGACGGTGAAGGACTATGGCTACACCTTC. Protein: CASSSTVKDYGYTF.